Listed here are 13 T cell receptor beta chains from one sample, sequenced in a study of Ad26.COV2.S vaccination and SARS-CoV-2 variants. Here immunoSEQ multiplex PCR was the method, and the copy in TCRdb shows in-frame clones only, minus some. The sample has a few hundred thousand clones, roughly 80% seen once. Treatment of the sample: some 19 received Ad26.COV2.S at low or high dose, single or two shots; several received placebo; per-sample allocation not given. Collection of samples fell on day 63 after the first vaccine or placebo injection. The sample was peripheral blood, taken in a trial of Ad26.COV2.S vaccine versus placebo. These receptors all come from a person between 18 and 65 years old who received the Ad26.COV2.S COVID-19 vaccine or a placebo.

The CDR3: CASGFSSGDTQYF. The CDR3 DNA reads as TGTGCTAGTGGTTTCTCCTCTGGGGATACGCAGTATTTT. The gene calls are TRBV12-5 and TRBJ2-3; D unresolved. There are 13 residues in the CDR3. V dropped 3 bases and J dropped 6 bases, with 10 bases sitting between them. CDR1 is LGHNT, CDR2 FRNRAP, per germline.

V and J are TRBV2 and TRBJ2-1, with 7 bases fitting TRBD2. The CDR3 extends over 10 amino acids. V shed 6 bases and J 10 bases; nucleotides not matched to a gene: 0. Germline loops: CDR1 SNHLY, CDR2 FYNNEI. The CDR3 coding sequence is TGTGCCAGCAGGGGAGGGGAGCAGTTCTTC. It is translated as CASRGGEQFF.

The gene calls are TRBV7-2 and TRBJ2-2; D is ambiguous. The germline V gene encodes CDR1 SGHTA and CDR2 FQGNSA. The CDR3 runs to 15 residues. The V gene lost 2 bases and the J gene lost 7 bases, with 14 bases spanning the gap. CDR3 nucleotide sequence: TGTGCCAGCAGCTTAACGGACCCCTTAATCGGGGAGCTGTTTTTT. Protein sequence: CASSLTDPLIGELFF. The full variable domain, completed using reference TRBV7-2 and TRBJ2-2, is GAGVSQSPSNKVTEKGKDVELRCDPISGHTALYWYRQSLGQGLEFLIYFQGNSAPDKSGLPSDRFSAERTGGSVSTLTIQRTQQEDSAVYLCASSLTDPLIGELFFGEGSRLTVL.

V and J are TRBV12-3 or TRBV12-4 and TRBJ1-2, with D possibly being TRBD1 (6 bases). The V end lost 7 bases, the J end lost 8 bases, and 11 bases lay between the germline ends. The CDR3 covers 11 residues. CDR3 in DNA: TGTGCCAGCACAGGGGCTGGAGGCTACACCTTC. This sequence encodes CASTGAGGYTF.

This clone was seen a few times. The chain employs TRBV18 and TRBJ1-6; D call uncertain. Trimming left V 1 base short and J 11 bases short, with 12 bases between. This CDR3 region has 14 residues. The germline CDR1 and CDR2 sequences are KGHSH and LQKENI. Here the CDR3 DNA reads TGTGCCAGCTCACCACGAGTCAACAGCCCACCCCTCCACTTT. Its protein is CASSPRVNSPPLHF.

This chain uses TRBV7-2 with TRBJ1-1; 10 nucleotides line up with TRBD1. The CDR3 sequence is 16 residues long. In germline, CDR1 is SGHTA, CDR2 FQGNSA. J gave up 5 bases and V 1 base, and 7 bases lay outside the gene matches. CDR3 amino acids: CASSLGQGAQQTEAFF. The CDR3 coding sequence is TGTGCCAGCAGCTTAGGACAGGGGGCGCAGCAAACTGAAGCTTTCTTT.

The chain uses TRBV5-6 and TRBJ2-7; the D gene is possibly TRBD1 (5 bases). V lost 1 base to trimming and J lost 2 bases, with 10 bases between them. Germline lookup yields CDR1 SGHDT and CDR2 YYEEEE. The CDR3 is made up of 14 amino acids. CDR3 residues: CASSLWPGPYEQYF. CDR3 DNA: TGTGCCAGCAGCTTGTGGCCAGGGCCCTACGAGCAGTACTTC.

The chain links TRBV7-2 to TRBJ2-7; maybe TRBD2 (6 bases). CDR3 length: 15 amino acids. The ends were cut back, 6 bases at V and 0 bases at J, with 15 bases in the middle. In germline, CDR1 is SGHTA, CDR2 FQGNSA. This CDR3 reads CASSSQAGHSYEQYF. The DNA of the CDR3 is TGTGCCAGCAGTTCTCAAGCGGGCCACTCCTACGAGCAGTACTTC.

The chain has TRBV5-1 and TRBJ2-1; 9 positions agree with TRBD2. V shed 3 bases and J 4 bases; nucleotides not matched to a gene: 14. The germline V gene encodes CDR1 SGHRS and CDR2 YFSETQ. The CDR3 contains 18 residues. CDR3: CASSSNPPGTSQYNEQFF. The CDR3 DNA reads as TGCGCCAGCAGCTCAAATCCCCCCGGGACTAGCCAATACAATGAGCAGTTCTTC.

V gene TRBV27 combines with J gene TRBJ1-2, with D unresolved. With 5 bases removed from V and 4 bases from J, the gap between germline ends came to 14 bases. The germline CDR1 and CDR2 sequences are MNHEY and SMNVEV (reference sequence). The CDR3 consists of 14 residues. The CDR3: CASSPLRAGYGYTF. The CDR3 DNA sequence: TGTGCCAGCAGTCCACTTAGGGCTGGCTATGGCTACACCTTC.

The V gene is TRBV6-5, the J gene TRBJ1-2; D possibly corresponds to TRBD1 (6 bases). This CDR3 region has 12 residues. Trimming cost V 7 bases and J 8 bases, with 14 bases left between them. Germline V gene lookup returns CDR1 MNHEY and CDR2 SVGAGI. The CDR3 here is CASTQGYGGYTF. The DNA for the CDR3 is TGTGCCAGCACCCAGGGGTATGGGGGCTACACCTTC.

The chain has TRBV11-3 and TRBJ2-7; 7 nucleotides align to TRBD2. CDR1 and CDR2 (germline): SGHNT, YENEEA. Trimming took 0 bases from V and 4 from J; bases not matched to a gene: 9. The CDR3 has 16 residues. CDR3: CASSLDEGGRLYEQYF. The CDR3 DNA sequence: TGTGCCAGCAGCTTAGATGAGGGCGGGAGACTATACGAGCAGTACTTC. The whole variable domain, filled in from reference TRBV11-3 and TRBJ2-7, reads EAGVVQSPRYKIIEKKQPVAFWCNPISGHNTLYWYLQNLGQGPELLIRYENEEAVDDSQLPKDRFSAERLKGVDSTLKIQPAELGDSAVYLCASSLDEGGRLYEQYFGPGTRLTVT.

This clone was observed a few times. The CDR3 is CASSLVRGTSYGYTF. Here the CDR3 DNA reads TGTGCCAGCAGCTTAGTACGGGGGACTAGCTATGGCTACACCTTC. The chain has TRBV7-9 and TRBJ1-2, with D maybe TRBD1 (5 bases). CDR1 and CDR2 from the germline V gene are SEHNR and FQNEAQ (reference sequence). This CDR3 contains 15 residues. Deletions cut 1 base from V and 4 bases from J, with 13 bases between.